Sequencing of this T cell receptor (beta chain) was carried out in a study of blood T cells in healthy people across ages. For the second PCR, which ran for 7 to 11 cycles, a sample-barcoded 5' primer and a J-beta primer mix were used. Each CDR3 protein gets one entry after TCRdb re-called the 5' RACE reads with MiXCR. The top ten clones hold around 37% of a sample with approximately 600,000 distinct CDR3 sequences, 58% of them seen once. Findings of the study overall: TCR beta diversity per million T cells fell roughly linearly with age. Not knowing donor CMV status may have confounded expanded clonotype changes.

Trimming shortened V by 6 bases and J by 4 bases, and 13 bases separated the two germline ends. The germline V gene has CDR1 DFQATT and CDR2 SNEGSKA (reference sequence). The CDR3 loop spans 13 amino acids. Sample donors were healthy Caucasian individuals that came from Russia, aged about 6 to 95. Samples each had at least 5 micrograms of total RNA extracted. This clonotype has only a few counts. What it binds is unknown. The TCR originated in a man in his sixties in good health. Sequenced sample: blood. The V call is TRBV20-1, the J call TRBJ2-1; a possible D gene is TRBD2 (6 bases). CDR3 in DNA: TGCAGTGCGGTCGGGGCGGGGTACAATGAGCAGTTCTTC. This sequence encodes CSAVGAGYNEQFF.